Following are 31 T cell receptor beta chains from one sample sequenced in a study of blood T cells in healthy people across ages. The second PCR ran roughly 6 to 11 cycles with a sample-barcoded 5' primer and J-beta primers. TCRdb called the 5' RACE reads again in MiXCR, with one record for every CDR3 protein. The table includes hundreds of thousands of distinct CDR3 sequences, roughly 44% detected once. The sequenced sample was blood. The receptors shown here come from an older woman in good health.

The CDR3 sequence is CASRGDREPQYGPWNSPLHF. In DNA, the CDR3 is TGTGCCAGCAGAGGGGACAGAGAACCTCAATACGGACCATGGAATTCACCCCTCCACTTT. The rearrangement links TRBV28 to TRBJ1-6; TRBD1 aligns across 7 bases. The CDR3 sequence is 20 residues long. The trim removed 6 bases at V and 7 bases at J, leaving 24 bases unmatched. From germline, CDR1 is MDHEN and CDR2 SYDVKM.

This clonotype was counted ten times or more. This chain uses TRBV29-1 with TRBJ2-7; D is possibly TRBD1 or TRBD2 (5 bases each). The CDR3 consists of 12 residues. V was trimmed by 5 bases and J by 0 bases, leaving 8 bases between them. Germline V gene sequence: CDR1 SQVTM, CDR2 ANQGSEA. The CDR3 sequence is CSVSGTSYEQYF. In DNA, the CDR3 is TGCAGCGTTTCCGGGACCTCCTACGAGCAGTACTTC.

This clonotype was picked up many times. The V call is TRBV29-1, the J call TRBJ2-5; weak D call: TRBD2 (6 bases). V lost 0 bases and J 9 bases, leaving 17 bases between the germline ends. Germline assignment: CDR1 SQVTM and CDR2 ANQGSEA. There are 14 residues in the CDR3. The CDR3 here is CSVEDLSGPGAQYF. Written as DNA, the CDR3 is TGCAGCGTTGAAGATCTTTCGGGTCCGGGGGCCCAGTACTTC.

Here the CDR3 DNA reads TGCAGTGCAAGGGACAGGGTTTTCTACAATGAGCAGTTCTTC. The encoded protein is CSARDRVFYNEQFF. This sequence joins TRBV20-1 and TRBJ2-1, with TRBD1 matching over 9 bases. Germline values: CDR1 DFQATT, CDR2 SNEGSKA (reference sequence). CDR3 length: 14 amino acids. The J segment lost 3 bases and the V segment lost 6 bases, leaving 6 bases of the junction unmatched.

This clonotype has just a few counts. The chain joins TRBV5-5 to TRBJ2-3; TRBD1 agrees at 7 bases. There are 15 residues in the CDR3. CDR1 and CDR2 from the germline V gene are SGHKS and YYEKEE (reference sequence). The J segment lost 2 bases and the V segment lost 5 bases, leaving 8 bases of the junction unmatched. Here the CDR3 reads CASSLTGEVTDTQYF. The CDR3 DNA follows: TGTGCCAGCAGTTTAACAGGGGAAGTCACAGATACGCAGTATTTT.

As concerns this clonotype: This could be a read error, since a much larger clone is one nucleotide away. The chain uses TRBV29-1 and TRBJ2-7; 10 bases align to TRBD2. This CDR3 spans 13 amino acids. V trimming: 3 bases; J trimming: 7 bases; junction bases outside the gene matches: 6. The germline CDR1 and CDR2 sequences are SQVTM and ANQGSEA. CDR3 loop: CSVESGRDNEQYF. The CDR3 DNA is TGCAGCGTTGAGAGCGGGAGGGACAATGAGCAGTACTTC.

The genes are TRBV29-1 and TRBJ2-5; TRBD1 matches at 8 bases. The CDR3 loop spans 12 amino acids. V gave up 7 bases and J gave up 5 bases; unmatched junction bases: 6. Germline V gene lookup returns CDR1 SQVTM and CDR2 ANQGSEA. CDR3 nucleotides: TGCAGCGCCGCAGGGGGCGGCGAGACCCAGTACTTC. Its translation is CSAAGGGETQYF.

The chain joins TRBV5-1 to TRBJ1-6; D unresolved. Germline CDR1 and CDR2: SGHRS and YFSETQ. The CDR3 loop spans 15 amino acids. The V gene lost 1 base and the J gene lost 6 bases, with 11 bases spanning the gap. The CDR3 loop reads CASSLNGPSNSPLHF. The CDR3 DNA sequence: TGCGCCAGCAGCTTGAACGGACCTTCTAATTCACCCCTCCACTTT.

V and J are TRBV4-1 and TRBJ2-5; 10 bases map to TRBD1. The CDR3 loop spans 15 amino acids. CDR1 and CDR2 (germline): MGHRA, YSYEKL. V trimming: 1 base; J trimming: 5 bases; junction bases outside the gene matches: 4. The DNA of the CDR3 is TGCGCCAGCAGCCAAGTTGGGGGACAGGGGGAGACCCAGTACTTC. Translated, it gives CASSQVGGQGETQYF.

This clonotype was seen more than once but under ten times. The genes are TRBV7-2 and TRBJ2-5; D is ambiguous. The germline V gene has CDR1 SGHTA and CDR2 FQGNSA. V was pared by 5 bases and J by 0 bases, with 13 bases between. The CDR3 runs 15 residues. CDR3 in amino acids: CASSPPGWYQETQYF. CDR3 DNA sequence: TGTGCCAGCAGCCCCCCCGGTTGGTACCAAGAGACCCAGTACTTC.

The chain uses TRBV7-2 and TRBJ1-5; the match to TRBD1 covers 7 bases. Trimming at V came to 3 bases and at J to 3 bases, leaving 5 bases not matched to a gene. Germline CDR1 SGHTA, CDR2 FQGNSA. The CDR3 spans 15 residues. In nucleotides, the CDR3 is TGTGCCAGCAGCTTCTCCGGGACAGACAATCAGCCCCAGCATTTT. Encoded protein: CASSFSGTDNQPQHF.

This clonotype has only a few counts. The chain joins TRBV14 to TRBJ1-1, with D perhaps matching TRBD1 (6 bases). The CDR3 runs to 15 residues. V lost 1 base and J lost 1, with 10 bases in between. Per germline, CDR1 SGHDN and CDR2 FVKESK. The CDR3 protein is CASSQAGHRNTEAFF. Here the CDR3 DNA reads TGTGCCAGCAGCCAAGCGGGACACCGGAACACTGAAGCTTTCTTT.

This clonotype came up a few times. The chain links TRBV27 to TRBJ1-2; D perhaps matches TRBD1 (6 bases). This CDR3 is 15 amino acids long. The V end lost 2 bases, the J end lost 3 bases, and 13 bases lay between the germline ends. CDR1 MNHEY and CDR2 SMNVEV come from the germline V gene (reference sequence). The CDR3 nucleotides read TGTGCCAGCAGTTTAATGGGGGGCTGGCACTATGGCTACACCTTC. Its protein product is CASSLMGGWHYGYTF.

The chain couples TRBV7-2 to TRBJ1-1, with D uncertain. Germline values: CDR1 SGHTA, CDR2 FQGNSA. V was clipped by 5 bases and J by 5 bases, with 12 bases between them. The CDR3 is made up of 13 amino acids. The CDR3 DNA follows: TGTGCCAGCAGCACATTTATCCAAACTGAAGCTTTCTTT. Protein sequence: CASSTFIQTEAFF.

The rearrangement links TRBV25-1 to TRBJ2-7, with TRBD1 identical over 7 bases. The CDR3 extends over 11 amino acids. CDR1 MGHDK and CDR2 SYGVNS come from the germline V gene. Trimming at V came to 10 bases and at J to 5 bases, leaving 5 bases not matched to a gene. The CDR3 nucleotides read TGTGCCACCGGACAGGCCCACGAGCAGTACTTC. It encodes CATGQAHEQYF.

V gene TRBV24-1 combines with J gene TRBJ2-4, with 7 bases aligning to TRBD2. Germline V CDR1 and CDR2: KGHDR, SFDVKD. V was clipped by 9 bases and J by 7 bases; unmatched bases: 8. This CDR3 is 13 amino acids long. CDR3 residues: CATGEGPGNIQYF. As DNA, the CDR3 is TGTGCCACCGGGGAGGGGCCCGGCAACATTCAGTACTTC.

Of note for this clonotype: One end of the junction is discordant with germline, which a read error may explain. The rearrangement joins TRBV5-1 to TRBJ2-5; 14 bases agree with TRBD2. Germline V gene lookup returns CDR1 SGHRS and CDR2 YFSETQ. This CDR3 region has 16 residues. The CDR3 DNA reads TGCACCAGCAGCACCGGGACTAGCGGGAGAACGGAGACCCAGTACTTC. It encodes CTSSTGTSGRTETQYF.

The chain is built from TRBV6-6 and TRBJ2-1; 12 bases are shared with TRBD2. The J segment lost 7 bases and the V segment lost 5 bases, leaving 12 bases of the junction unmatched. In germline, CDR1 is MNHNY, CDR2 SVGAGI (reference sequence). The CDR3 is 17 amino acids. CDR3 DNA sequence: TGTGCCAGCAGTCCTACTGGACTAGCGGGGTTAAGGAATGAGCAGTTCTTC. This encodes CASSPTGLAGLRNEQFF.

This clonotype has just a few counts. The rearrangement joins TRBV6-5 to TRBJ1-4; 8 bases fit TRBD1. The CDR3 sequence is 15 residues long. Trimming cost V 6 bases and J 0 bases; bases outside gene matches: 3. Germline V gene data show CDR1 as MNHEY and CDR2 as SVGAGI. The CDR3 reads CASRATGATNEKLFF. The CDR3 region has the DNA TGTGCCAGCAGGGCGACAGGGGCAACTAATGAAAAACTGTTTTTT.

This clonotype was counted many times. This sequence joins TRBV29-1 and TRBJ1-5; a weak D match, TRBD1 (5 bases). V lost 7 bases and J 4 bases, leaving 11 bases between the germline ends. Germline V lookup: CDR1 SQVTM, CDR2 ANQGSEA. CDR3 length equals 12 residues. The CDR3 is CSAREGNQPQHF. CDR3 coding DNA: TGCAGCGCCAGGGAAGGGAATCAGCCCCAGCATTTT.

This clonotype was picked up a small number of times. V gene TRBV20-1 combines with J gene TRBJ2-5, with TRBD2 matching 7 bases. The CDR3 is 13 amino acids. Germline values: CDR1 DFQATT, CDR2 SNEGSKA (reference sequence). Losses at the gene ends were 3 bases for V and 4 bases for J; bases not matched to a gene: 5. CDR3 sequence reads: CSARSSGGETQYF. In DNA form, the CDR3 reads TGCAGTGCTAGGTCTAGCGGAGGAGAGACCCAGTACTTC.

CDR3 sequence: CSAEGARSYNEQFF. The CDR3 DNA is TGCAGTGCCGAGGGGGCCCGCTCCTACAATGAGCAGTTCTTC. The rearrangement joins TRBV20-1 to TRBJ2-1; 7 bases line up with TRBD1. J was trimmed by 0 bases and V by 6 bases; bases with no gene match: 5. CDR3 length: 14 residues. Germline V gene data show CDR1 as DFQATT and CDR2 as SNEGSKA (reference sequence).

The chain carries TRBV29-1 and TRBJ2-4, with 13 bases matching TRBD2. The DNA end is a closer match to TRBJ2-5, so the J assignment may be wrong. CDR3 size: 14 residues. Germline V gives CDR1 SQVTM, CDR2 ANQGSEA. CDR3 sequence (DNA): TGCAGCGTTGGGACTAGCGGGAGAGGAGAGACCCAGTACTTC. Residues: CSVGTSGRGETQYF.

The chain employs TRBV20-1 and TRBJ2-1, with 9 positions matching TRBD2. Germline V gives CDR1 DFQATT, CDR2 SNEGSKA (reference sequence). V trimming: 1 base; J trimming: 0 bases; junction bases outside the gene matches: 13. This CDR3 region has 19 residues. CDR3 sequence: CSARGGGASGKSSYNEQFF. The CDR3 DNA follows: TGCAGTGCTAGAGGGGGGGGTGCTAGCGGGAAGAGCTCCTACAATGAGCAGTTCTTC.

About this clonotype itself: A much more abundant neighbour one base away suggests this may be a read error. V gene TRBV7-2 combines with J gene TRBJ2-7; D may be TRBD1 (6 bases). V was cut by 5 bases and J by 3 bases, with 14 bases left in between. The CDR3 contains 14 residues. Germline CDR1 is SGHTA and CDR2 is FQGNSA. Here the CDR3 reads CASSVEDRIYEQYF. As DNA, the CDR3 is TGTGCCAGCAGCGTAGAGGACAGAATCTACGAGCAGTACTTC.

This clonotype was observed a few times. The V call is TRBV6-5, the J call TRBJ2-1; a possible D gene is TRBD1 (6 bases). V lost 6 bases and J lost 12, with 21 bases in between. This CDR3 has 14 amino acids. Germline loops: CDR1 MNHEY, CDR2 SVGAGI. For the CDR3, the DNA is TGTGCCAGCAGAGAACAGGGAGTCGGGGTCGCGCAGTTCTTC. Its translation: CASREQGVGVAQFF.

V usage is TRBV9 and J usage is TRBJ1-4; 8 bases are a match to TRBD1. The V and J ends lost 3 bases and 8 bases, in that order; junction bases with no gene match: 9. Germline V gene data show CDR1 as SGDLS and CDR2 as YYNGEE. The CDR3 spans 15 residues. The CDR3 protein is CASSGGQGWYEKLFF. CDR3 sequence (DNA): TGTGCCAGCAGCGGAGGACAGGGTTGGTACGAAAAACTGTTTTTT.

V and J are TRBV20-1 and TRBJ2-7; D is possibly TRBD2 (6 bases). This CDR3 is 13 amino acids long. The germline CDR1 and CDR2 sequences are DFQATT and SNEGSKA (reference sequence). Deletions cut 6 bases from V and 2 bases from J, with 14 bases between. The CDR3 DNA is TGCAGTGCGTCTGGAGGGCGCACCTACGAGCAGTACTTC. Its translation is CSASGGRTYEQYF.

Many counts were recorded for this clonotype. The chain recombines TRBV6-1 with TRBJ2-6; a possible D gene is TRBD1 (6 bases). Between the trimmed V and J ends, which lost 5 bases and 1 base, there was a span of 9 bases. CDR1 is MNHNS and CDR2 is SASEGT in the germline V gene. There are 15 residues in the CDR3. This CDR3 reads CASSPQGSGANVLTF. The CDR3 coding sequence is TGTGCCAGCAGTCCTCAGGGGTCTGGGGCCAACGTCCTGACTTTC.

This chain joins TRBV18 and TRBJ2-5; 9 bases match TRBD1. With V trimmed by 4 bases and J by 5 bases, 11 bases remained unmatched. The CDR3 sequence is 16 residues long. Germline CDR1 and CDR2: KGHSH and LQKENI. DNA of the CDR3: TGTGCCAGCTCACAACGTACAGGGGGCTTGCGGGAGACCCAGTACTTC. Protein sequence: CASSQRTGGLRETQYF. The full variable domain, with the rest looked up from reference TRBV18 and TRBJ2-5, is NAGVMQNPRHLVRRRGQEARLRCSPMKGHSHVYWYRQLPEEGLKFMVYLQKENIIDESGMPKERFSAEFPKEGPSILRIQQVVRGDSAAYFCASSQRTGGLRETQYFGPGTRLLVL.

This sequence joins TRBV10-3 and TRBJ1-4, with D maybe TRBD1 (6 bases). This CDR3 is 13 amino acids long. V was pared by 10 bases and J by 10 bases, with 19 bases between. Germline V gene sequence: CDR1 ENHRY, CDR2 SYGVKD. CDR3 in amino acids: CATQQGLSGKLFF. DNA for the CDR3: TGTGCCACCCAACAGGGTTTGAGTGGAAAACTGTTTTTT.